This T cell receptor beta chain was identified in a study of T cells in Graves' hyperthyroidism and ophthalmopathy. General study points: Most thyroid clonotypes that were expanded above 0.001 also turned up in blood. Prediction of ophthalmopathy progression came a median approximately 6 months pre-onset.

V was shortened by 1 base and J by 10 bases, with 11 bases between the two germline ends. The CDR3 is 12 amino acids. From germline, CDR1 is DFQATT and CDR2 SNEGSKA (reference sequence). Amplification of TCR beta CDR3 regions was performed using RNA transcripts as template. The HTBI primer set drove a first-round RT-PCR of the TCR CDR3. Using its own MiXCR run on the multiplex PCR reads, TCRdb lists one record per CDR3 protein. This sample carries about 590,000 distinct CDR3 sequences, around 14% of them seen once, and the ten largest clones take around 7.8%. In this sample, this clonotype turned up many times. Its matching antigen is unknown. An absence of ophthalmopathy progression within 18 months meant stable Graves' hyperthyroidism.

The source is a woman under 40 with Graves' hyperthyroidism. Specimen: blood. This chain joins TRBV20-1 and TRBJ1-5, with unresolved D. CDR3 residues: CSARAKPFPQHF. The CDR3 nucleotides are TGCAGTGCTAGAGCCAAGCCATTCCCCCAGCATTTT.